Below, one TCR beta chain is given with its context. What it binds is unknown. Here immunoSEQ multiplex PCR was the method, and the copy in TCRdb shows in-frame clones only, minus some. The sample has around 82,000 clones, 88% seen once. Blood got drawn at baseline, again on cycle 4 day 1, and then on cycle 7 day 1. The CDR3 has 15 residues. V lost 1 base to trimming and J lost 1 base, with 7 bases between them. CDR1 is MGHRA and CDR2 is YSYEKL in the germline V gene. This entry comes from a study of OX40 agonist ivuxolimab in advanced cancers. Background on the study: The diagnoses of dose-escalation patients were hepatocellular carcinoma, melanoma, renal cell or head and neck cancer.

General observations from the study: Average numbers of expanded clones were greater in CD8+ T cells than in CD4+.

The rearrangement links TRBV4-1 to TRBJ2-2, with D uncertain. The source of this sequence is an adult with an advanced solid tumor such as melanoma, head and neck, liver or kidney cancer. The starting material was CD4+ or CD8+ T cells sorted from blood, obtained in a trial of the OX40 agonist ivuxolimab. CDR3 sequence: CASSQGSGNTGELFF. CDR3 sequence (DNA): TGCGCCAGCAGCCAAGGTTCAGGGAACACCGGGGAGCTGTTTTTT.